This T cell receptor beta chain is drawn from a study of beta chain features in type 1 diabetes. General study results and limits: Among patients with Type 1 diabetes, TCRB CDR3s were moderately but significantly shorter in every one of the four CD4+ subsets.

Turning to this clone: Its antigen remains unidentified.

All of the isolated RNA was reverse transcribed, so expressed TCRB transcripts were sequenced. Sequencing was performed with immunoSEQ multiplex PCR; in TCRdb, only in-frame clones are kept and a portion is missing. The repertoire holds under 300,000 clones, with about 15% as singletons. The germline V and J ends were trimmed by 4 bases and 0 bases, with 10 bases remaining between them. The V gene's germline CDR1 is SGHAT and CDR2 FQNNGV. The CDR3 is 14 residues long. The TCR sequence derives from a man aged 30 to 39 with type 1 diabetes. Sequenced material: naive CD4+ T cells from blood. The genes are TRBV11-2 and TRBJ2-7, with D tentatively TRBD2 (6 bases). CDR3 sequence reads: CASSSVSGSYEQYF. The CDR3, as DNA: TGTGCCAGCAGCTCCGTTAGCGGCTCCTACGAGCAGTACTTC.